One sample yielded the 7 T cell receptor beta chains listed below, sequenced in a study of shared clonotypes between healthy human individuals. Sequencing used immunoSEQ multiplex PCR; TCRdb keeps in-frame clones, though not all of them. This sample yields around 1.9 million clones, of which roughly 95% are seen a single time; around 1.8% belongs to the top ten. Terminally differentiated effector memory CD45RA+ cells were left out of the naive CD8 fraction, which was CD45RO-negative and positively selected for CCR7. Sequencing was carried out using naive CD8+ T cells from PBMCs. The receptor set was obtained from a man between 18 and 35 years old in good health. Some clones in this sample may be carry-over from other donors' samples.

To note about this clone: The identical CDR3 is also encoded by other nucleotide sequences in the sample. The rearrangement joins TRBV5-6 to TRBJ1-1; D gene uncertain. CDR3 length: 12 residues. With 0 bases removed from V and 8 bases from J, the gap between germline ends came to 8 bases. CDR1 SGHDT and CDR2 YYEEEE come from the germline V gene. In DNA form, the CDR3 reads TGTGCCAGCAGCTTGGAGGGCAGGGAAGCTTTCTTT. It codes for CASSLEGREAFF.

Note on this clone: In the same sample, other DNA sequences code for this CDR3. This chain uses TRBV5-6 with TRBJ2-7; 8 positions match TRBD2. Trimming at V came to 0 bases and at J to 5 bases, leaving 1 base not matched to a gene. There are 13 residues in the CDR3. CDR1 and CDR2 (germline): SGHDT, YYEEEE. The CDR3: CASSLAGGDEQYF. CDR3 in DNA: TGTGCCAGCAGCTTGGCGGGAGGGGACGAGCAGTACTTC.

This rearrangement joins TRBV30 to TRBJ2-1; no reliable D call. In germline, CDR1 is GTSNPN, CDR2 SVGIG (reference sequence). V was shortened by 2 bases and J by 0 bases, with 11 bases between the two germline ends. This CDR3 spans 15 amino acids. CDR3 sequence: CAWSFGGSSYNEQFF. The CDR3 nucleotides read TGTGCCTGGAGTTTTGGCGGTAGCTCCTACAATGAGCAGTTCTTC.

The CDR3 sequence is CASSWGQGTGELFF. The CDR3 DNA reads as TGTGCCAGCAGTTGGGGACAGGGCACCGGGGAGCTGTTTTTT. The genes are TRBV27 and TRBJ2-2, with TRBD1 identical over 9 bases. The CDR3 runs to 14 residues. Germline CDR1 MNHEY, CDR2 SMNVEV (reference sequence). The ends lost 4 bases at V and 4 bases at J; junction bases unmatched: 1.

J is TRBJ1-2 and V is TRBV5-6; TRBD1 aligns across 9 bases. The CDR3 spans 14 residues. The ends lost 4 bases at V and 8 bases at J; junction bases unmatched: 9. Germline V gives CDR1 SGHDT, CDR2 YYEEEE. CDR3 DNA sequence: TGTGCCAGCAGCGCGGGGACAGGGTGGCAGGGCTACACCTTC. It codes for CASSAGTGWQGYTF.

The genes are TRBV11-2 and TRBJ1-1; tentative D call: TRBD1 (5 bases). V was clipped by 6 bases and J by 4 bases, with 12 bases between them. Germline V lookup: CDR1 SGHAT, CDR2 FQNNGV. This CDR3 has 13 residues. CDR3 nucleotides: TGTGCCAGCAGGGGGGGACGGACCACTGAAGCTTTCTTT. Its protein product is CASRGGRTTEAFF.

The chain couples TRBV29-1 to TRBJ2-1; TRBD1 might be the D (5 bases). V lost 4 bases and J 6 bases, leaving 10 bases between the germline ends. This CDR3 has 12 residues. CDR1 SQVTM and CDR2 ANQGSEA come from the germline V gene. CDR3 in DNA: TGCAGCGTTGTGCAGGGCGGCAATGAGCAGTTCTTC. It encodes CSVVQGGNEQFF.